What follows is one T cell receptor (beta chain) and its context. This record belongs to a study of blood T cell repertoires in COVID-19. Looking at the study overall: COVID-19 samples collected from the United States, Italy and Spain covered acute and convalescent phases. Sample material is recorded as cDNA or gDNA derived from T cells, B-cell-depleted T cells, or PBMCs.

Method: immunoSEQ multiplex PCR; TCRdb's copy keeps in-frame clones and lacks some. The sample shows around 220,000 clones, around 82% of them seen only once. CDR1 and CDR2 from the germline V gene are SGHVS and FQNEAQ. This CDR3 comprises 18 residues. V lost 5 bases to trimming and J lost 2 bases; unmatched junction nucleotides: 12. The source is a woman over 75 with active or convalescent COVID-19. The V gene is TRBV7-8, the J gene TRBJ2-5; 12 bases are shared with TRBD2. Sequenced: peripheral blood. In DNA, the CDR3 is TGTGCCAGCAGCCAACAGACGGCCCTAGCGGGGGGGCAAGAGACCCAGTACTTC. It is translated as CASSQQTALAGGQETQYF.